A single sample is the source of the 13 T cell receptor beta chains below, sequenced in a study of blood T cell repertoires in COVID-19. Using immunoSEQ multiplex PCR, the repertoire was profiled, and TCRdb retains in-frame clones only, with some absent. The profile shows roughly 170,000 clones, approximately 79% of them singletons. Sequencing was performed on peripheral blood. The receptors come from a woman aged 55-69 years with COVID-19, enrolled during active disease.

The J gene is TRBJ2-1, the V gene TRBV27; D may be TRBD1 (6 bases). This CDR3 has 15 amino acids. Germline V gene data show CDR1 as MNHEY and CDR2 as SMNVEV (reference sequence). Trimming removed 5 bases at V and 1 base at J, with 12 bases between. The CDR3 loop reads CASSPQGWSYNEQFF. CDR3 coding DNA: TGTGCCAGCAGTCCTCAGGGGTGGTCCTACAATGAGCAGTTCTTC.

This clone was seen more than once but under ten times. The CDR3 sequence: CASSPDRGSRGFQPQHF. The CDR3 bases are TGTGCCAGCTCACCGGACAGGGGGTCCCGGGGCTTCCAGCCCCAGCATTTT. This chain uses TRBV18 with TRBJ1-5, with 10 bases identical to TRBD1. There are 17 residues in the CDR3. Unmatched junction bases numbered 12, after V lost 3 bases and J lost 7 bases. Germline loops: CDR1 KGHSH, CDR2 LQKENI.

The chain is built from TRBV5-1 and TRBJ1-1; perhaps TRBD1 as D (5 bases). The CDR3 is 14 residues long. Deletions cut 4 bases from V and 1 base from J, with 11 bases between. In germline, CDR1 is SGHRS, CDR2 YFSETQ. The CDR3 region is CASSPGGRNTEAFF. The DNA of the CDR3 is TGCGCCAGCAGCCCCGGGGGGAGGAACACTGAAGCTTTCTTT.

In DNA, the CDR3 is TGTGCCAGCAGCCAAGCGGGGGACTTTAGCACAGATACGCAGTATTTT. It yields the protein CASSQAGDFSTDTQYF. The chain is built from TRBV9 and TRBJ2-3; 8 positions agree with TRBD2. Trimming took 4 bases from V and 0 from J; bases not matched to a gene: 7. Germline CDR1 reads SGDLS; CDR2 reads YYNGEE. CDR3 length equals 16 residues.

The chain carries TRBV5-4 and TRBJ2-7; 8 positions match TRBD1. CDR1 is SGHNT, CDR2 YYREEE, per germline (reference sequence). CDR3 size: 13 residues. V was pared by 4 bases and J by 7 bases, with 7 bases of the junction left unmatched. CDR3 DNA sequence: TGTGCCAGCAGCAAGGACAGGGCTGATGAGCAGTACGTC. Translating gives CASSKDRADEQYV.

This chain joins TRBV3-1 (or the pseudogene TRBV3-2) and TRBJ2-3, with 10 bases aligning to TRBD2. This CDR3 has 16 residues. CDR1 is LGHDT, CDR2 YNNKEL, per germline (reference sequence). Germline trimming cut 3 bases from V and 0 bases from J; bases unmatched to any gene: 3. In DNA form, the CDR3 reads TGTGCCAGCAGCCACCGAGCGGGGGGGAGCACAGATACGCAGTATTTT. This encodes CASSHRAGGSTDTQYF.

This clone was counted only a few times. The chain links TRBV5-1 to TRBJ2-2, with TRBD1 matching 10 bases. The germline V gene encodes CDR1 SGHRS and CDR2 YFSETQ. CDR3 size: 16 residues. With V trimmed by 6 bases and J by 7 bases, 12 bases remained unmatched. The CDR3 sequence is CASNERQGARSGELFF. The CDR3 nucleotides are TGCGCCAGCAATGAAAGACAGGGGGCGCGGAGCGGGGAGCTGTTTTTT.

This clone was picked up a small number of times. V is TRBV5-4 and J is TRBJ2-7, with D possibly TRBD1 on 6 matching bases. The V end lost 0 bases, the J end lost 6 bases, and 10 bases lay between the germline ends. Looked up from germline, CDR1 is SGHNT and CDR2 is YYREEE (reference sequence). The CDR3 is 13 amino acids. The CDR3 spells CASSLGGQAEQYV. Here the CDR3 DNA reads TGTGCCAGCAGCTTGGGGGGACAAGCCGAGCAGTACGTC.

The J gene is TRBJ1-6, the V gene TRBV2; 9 bases are a match to TRBD1. The CDR3 is 16 amino acids. The junction had 4 bases not matched to a gene; V was cut back by 6 bases and J by 1 base. Germline CDR1 reads SNHLY; CDR2 reads FYNNEI. In nucleotides, the CDR3 is TGTGCCAGCAGCGTGACAGGGGGGTCCTATAATTCACCCCTCCACTTT. Translation gives CASSVTGGSYNSPLHF.

This chain links TRBV7-3 with TRBJ2-3; weak D call: TRBD2 (5 bases). CDR3 length: 13 residues. Trimming pared 3 bases from V and 8 bases from J, leaving 12 bases between. Germline CDR1 and CDR2: SGHTA and FQGTGA. The CDR3 is CASSLRAESTQYF. In nucleotides, the CDR3 is TGTGCCAGCAGCTTGCGGGCCGAGAGTACGCAGTATTTT.

This chain connects TRBV18 to TRBJ2-7; 11 bases match TRBD1. V shed 4 bases, J shed 9 bases, and the junction held 8 bases outside the gene matches. The CDR3 has 14 residues. Germline V CDR1 and CDR2: KGHSH, LQKENI. The DNA for the CDR3 is TGTGCCAGCTCACTCCGGGACAGGGGGGAATCGCAGTACTTC. This translates into CASSLRDRGESQYF.

This clone was recorded many times. The chain combines TRBV29-1 with TRBJ1-4; no reliable D call. The germline V and J ends were trimmed by 7 bases and 4 bases, with 19 bases remaining between them. In germline, CDR1 is SQVTM, CDR2 ANQGSEA. The CDR3 consists of 15 residues. CDR3 DNA: TGCAGCGCGTCCTCCACCTTAAACTATAATGAAAAACTGTTTTTT. Its protein is CSASSTLNYNEKLFF.

This sequence joins TRBV19 and TRBJ2-2; 7 nucleotides align to TRBD1. The J segment lost 7 bases and the V segment lost 6 bases, leaving 8 bases of the junction unmatched. This CDR3 region has 14 residues. Germline loops: CDR1 LNHDA, CDR2 SQIVND (reference sequence). The chain's CDR3 is CASSQGVIGGELFF. The CDR3 DNA sequence: TGTGCCAGTAGCCAGGGGGTAATTGGCGGGGAGCTGTTTTTT.